This T cell receptor beta chain was identified during a study of T cell changes during pregnancy in multiple sclerosis. In this sample, this clone turned up a few times. Germline V gene data show CDR1 as MDHEN and CDR2 as SYDVKM. Trimming took 3 bases from V and 8 from J, leaving 10 bases between them. This CDR3 spans 12 amino acids. Repertoires were generated with immunoSEQ multiplex PCR, while TCRdb's copy carries only in-frame clones and drops some. The table lists 50,000 or so clones, approximately 92% of them singletons. The sample here was CD4+ T cells from peripheral blood mononuclear cells, taken in the third trimester of pregnancy. This clonotype was obtained from a female donor with multiple sclerosis, enrolled in a pregnancy study. The genes are TRBV28 and TRBJ1-2; D not certain. CDR3 DNA sequence: TGTGCCAGCAGTTTTTTGAGGAGCGGCTACACCTTC. It translates to CASSFLRSGYTF.